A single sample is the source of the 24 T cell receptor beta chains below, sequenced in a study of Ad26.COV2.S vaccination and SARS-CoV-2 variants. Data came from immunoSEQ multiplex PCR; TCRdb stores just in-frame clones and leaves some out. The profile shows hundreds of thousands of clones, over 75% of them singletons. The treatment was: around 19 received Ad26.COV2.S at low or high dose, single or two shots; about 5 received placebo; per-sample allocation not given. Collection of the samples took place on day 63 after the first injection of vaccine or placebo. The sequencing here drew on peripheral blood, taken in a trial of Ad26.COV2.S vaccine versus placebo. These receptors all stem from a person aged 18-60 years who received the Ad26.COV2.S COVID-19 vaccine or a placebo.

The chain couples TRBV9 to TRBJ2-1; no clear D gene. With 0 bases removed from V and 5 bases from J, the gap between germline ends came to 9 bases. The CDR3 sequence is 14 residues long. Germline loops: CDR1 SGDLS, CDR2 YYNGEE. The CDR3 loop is CASSVVDGDNEQFF. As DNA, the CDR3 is TGTGCCAGCAGCGTAGTCGATGGAGACAATGAGCAGTTCTTC.

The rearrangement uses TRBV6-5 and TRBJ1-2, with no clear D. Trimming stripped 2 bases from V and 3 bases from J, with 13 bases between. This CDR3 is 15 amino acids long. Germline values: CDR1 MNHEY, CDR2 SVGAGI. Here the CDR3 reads CASSYGGVADYGYTF. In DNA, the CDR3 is TGTGCCAGCAGTTACGGCGGGGTGGCCGACTATGGCTACACCTTC.

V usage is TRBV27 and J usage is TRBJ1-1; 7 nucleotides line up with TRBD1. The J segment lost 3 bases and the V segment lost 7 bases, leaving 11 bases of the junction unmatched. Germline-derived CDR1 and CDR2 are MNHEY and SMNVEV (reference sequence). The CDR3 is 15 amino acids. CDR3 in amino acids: CASTLGSRGDTEAFF. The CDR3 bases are TGTGCCAGCACCTTGGGGTCCAGGGGGGACACTGAAGCTTTCTTT.

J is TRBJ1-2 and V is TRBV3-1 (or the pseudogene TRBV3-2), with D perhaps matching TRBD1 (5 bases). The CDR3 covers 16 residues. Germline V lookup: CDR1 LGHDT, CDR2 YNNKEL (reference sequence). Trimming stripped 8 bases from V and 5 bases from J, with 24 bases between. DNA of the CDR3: TGTGCCAGCGAGGGGAGAGACAAGCGTCTGAGTTATGGCTACACCTTC. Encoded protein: CASEGRDKRLSYGYTF.

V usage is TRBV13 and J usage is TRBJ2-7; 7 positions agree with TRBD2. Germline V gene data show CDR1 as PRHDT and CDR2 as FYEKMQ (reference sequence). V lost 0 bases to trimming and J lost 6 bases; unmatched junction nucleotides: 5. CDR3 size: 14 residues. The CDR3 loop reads CASSLGQGLSEQYF. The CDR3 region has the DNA TGTGCCAGCAGCTTAGGGCAGGGACTAAGCGAGCAGTACTTC.

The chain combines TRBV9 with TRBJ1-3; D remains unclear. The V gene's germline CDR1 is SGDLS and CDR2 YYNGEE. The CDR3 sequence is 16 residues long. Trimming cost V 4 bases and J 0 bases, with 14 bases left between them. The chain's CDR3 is CASSPERRSSGNTIYF. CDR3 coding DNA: TGTGCCAGCAGCCCCGAGAGAAGGAGCTCTGGAAACACCATATATTTT.

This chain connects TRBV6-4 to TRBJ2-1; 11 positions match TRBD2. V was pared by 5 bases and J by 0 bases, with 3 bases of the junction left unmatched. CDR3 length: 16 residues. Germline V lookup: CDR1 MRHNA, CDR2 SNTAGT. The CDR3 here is CASSHSGGASYNEQFF. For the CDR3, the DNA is TGTGCCAGCAGTCATAGCGGGGGGGCCTCCTACAATGAGCAGTTCTTC.

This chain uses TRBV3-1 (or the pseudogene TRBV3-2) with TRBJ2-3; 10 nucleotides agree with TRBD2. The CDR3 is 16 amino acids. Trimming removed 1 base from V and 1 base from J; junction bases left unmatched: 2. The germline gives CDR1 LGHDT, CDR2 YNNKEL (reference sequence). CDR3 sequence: CASSQALAGGTDTQYF. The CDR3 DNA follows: TGTGCCAGCAGCCAAGCCCTAGCGGGGGGCACAGATACGCAGTATTTT.

CDR3 DNA sequence: TGTGCCAGCTCACCACAGGCAGAACCAGGTTATGGCTACACCTTC. It specifies CASSPQAEPGYGYTF. This chain joins TRBV18 and TRBJ1-2; no clear D gene. This CDR3 region has 15 residues. Germline CDR1 KGHSH, CDR2 LQKENI. The germline V and J ends were trimmed by 1 base and 5 bases, with 14 bases remaining between them.

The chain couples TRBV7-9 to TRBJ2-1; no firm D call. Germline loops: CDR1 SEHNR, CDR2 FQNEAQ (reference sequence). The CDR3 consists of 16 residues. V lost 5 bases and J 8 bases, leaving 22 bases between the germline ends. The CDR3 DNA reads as TGTGCCAGCAGCCCGAGAGGCAGGATTACAACGGATGAGCAGTTCTTC. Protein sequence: CASSPRGRITTDEQFF.

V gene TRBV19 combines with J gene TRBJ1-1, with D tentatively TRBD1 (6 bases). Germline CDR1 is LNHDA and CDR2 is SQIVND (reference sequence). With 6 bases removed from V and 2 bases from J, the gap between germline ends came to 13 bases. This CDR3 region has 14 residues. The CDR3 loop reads CASSSGHLNTEAFF. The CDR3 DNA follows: TGTGCCAGTAGCTCGGGACACCTTAACACTGAAGCTTTCTTT.

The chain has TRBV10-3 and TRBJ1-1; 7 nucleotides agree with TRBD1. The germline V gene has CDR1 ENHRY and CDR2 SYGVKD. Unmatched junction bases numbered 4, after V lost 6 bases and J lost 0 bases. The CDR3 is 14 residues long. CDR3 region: CAIRGQYLNTEAFF. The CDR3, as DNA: TGTGCCATCAGGGGACAGTACTTGAACACTGAAGCTTTCTTT.

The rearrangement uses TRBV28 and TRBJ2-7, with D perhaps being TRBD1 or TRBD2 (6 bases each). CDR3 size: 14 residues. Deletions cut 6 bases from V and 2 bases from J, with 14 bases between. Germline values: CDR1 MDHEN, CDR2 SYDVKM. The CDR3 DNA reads TGTGCCAGCAGGCCTCCGGGGGCAACCTACGAGCAGTACTTC. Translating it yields CASRPPGATYEQYF. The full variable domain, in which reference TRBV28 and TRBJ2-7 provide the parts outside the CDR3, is DVKVTQSSRYLVKRTGEKVFLECVQDMDHENMFWYRQDPGLGLRLIYFSYDVKMKEKGDIPEGYSVSREKKERFSLILESASTNQTSMYLCASRPPGATYEQYFGPGTRLTVT.

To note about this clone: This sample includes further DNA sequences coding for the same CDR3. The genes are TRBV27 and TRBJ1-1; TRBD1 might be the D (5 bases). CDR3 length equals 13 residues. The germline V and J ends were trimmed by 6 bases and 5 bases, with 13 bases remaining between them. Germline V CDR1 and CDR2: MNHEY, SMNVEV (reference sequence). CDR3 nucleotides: TGTGCCAGCAGCCTTCTCGGGGGAACTGAAGCTTTCTTT. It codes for CASSLLGGTEAFF.

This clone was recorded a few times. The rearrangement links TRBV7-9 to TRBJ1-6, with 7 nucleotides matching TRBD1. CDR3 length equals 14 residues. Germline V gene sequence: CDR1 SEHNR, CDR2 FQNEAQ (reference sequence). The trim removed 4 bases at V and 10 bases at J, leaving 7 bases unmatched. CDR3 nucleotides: TGTGCCAGCAGCTCGGGACAGAACTTCTCACCCCTCCACTTT. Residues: CASSSGQNFSPLHF.

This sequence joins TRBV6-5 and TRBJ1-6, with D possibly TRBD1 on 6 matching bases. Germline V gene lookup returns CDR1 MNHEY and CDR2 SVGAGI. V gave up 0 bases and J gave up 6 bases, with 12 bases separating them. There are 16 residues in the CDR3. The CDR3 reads CASSYSIQGPNSPLHF. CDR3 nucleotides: TGTGCCAGCAGTTACTCGATCCAGGGGCCTAATTCACCCCTCCACTTT.

The CDR3 region has the DNA TGCGCCAGCAGCCAAGACGGGACAGGGTGGGAGACCCAGTACTTC. Translated: CASSQDGTGWETQYF. This chain links TRBV4-3 with TRBJ2-5; the match to TRBD1 covers 9 bases. After removal of 0 bases from V and 5 bases from J, the junction contained 4 bases not matched to a gene. Germline assignment: CDR1 LGHNA and CDR2 YSLEER. CDR3 length equals 15 residues.

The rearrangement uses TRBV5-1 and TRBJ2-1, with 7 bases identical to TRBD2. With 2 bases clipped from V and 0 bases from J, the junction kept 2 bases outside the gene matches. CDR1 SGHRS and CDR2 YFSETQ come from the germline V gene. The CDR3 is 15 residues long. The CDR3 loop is CASSLSGNSYNEQFF. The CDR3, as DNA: TGCGCCAGCAGCTTAAGCGGGAACTCCTACAATGAGCAGTTCTTC.

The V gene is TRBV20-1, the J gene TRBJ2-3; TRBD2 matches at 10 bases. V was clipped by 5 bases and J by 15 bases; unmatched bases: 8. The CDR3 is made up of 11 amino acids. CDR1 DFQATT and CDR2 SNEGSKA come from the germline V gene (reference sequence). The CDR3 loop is CSALSGGAFYF. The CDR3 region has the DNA TGCAGTGCTCTCAGCGGGGGGGCCTTCTATTTT.

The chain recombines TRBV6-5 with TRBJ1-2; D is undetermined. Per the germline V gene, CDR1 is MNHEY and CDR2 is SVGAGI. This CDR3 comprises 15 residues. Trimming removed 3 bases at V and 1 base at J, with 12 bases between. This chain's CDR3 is CASSYSGGLNYGYTF. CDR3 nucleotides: TGTGCCAGCAGTTATTCGGGCGGTCTTAACTATGGCTACACCTTC.

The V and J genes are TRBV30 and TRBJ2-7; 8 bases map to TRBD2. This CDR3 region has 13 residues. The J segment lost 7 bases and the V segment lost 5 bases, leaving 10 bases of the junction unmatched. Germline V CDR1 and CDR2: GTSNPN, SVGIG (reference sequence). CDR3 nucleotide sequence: TGTGCCTGGGCTAGCGGGTCCATGGGGGAGCAGTACTTC. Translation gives CAWASGSMGEQYF.

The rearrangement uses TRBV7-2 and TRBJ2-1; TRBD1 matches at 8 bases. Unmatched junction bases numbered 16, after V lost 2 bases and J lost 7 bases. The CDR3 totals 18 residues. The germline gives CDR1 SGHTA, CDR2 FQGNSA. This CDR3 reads CASSLSVAQGARQNEQFF. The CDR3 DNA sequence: TGTGCCAGCAGCTTAAGCGTCGCGCAGGGGGCGCGTCAGAATGAGCAGTTCTTC.

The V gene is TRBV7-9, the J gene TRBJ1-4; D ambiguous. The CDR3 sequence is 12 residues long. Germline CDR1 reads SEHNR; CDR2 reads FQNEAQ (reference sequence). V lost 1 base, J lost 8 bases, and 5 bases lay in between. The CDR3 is CASSLGREKLFF. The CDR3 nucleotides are TGTGCCAGCAGCTTAGGCAGGGAAAAACTGTTTTTT.

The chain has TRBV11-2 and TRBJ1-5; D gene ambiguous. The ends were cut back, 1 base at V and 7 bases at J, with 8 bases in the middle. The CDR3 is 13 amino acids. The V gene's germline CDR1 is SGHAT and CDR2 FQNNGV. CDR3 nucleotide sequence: TGTGCCAGCAGCTTAGGGGTCTCGCAGCCCCAGCATTTT. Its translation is CASSLGVSQPQHF.